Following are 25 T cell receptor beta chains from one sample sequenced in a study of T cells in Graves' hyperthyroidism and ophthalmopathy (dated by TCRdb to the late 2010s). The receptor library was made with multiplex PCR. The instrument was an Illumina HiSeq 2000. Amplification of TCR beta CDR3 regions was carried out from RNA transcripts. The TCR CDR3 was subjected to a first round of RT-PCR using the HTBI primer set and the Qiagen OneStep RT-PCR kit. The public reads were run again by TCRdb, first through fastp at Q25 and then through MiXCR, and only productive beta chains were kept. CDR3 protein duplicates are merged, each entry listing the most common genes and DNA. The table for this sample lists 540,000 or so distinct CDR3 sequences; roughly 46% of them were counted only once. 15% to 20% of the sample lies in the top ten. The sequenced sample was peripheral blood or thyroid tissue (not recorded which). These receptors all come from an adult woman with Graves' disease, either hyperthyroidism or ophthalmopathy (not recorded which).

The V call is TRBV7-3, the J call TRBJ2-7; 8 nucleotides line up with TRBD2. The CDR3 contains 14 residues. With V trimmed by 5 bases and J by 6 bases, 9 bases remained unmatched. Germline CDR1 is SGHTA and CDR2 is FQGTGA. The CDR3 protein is CASSGKGLVGEQYF. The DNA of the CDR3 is TGTGCCAGCAGCGGCAAGGGACTAGTTGGCGAGCAGTACTTC.

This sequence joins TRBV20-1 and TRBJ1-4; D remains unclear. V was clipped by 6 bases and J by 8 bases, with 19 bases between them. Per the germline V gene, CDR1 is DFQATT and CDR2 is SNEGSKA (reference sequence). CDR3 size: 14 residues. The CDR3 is CSAQTAGVGEKLFF. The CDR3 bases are TGCAGTGCGCAAACCGCCGGGGTCGGGGAAAAACTGTTTTTT.

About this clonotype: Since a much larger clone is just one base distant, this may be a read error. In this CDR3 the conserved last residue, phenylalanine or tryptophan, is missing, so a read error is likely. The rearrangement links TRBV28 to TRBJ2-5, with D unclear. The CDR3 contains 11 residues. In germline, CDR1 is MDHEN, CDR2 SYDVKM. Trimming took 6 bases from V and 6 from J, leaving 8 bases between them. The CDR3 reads CASSPQQTQYL. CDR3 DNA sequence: TGTGCCAGCAGCCCTCAACAGACCCAGTACCTC.

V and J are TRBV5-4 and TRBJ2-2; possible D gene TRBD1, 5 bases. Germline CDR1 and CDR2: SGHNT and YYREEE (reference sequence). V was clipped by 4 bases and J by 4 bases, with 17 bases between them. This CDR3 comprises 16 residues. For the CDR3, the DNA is TGTGCCAGCAGCCCCGTTATAGGGCAGGGCACCGGGGAGCTGTTTTTT. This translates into CASSPVIGQGTGELFF. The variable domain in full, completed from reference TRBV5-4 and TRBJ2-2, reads ETGVTQSPTHLIKTRGQQVTLRCSSQSGHNTVSWYQQALGQGPQFIFQYYREEENGRGNFPPRFSGLQFPNYSSELNVNALELDDSALYLCASSPVIGQGTGELFFGEGSRLTVL.

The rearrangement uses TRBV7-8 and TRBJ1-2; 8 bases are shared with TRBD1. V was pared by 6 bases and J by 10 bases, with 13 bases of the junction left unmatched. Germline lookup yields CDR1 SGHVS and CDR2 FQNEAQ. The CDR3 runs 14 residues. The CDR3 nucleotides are TGTGCCAGCAGTATGGGACAGGTGGGCTTGGACTACACCTTC. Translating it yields CASSMGQVGLDYTF.

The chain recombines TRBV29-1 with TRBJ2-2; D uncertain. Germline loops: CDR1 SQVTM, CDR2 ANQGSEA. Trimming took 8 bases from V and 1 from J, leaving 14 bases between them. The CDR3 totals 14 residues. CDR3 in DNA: TGCAGCTATAGACCGAACCAGAACACCGGGGAGCTGTTTTTT. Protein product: CSYRPNQNTGELFF.

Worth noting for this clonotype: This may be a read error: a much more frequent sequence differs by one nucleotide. This CDR3 reads CASSLSFMDTEALF. DNA of the CDR3: TGTGCCAGCAGCTTGTCATTTATGGACACTGAAGCTCTCTTT. The V call is TRBV5-4, the J call TRBJ1-1; D possibly corresponds to TRBD1 (5 bases). Germline V gives CDR1 SGHNT, CDR2 YYREEE (reference sequence). The CDR3 covers 14 residues.

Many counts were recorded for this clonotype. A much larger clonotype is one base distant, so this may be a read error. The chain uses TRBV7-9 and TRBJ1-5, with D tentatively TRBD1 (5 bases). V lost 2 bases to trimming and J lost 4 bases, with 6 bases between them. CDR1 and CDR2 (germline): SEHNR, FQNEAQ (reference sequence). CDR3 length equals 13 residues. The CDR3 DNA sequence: TGTGCCAGCAGCTTAAAGGGGAATCAGCCCCAGCATTTT. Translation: CASSLKGNQPQHF.

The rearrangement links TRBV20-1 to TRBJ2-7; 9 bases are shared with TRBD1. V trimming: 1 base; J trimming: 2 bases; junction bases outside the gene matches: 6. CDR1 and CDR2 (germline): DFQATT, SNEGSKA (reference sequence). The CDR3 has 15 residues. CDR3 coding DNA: TGCAGTGCTAGAGTCCGGACAGGGGTGACCTACGAGCAGTACTTC. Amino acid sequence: CSARVRTGVTYEQYF.

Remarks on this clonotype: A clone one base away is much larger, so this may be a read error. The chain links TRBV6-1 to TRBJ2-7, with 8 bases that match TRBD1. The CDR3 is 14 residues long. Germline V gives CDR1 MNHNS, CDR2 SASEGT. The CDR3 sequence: CASSEEQGVDEQCF. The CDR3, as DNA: TGTGCCAGCAGTGAAGAACAGGGGGTTGACGAGCAGTGCTTC.

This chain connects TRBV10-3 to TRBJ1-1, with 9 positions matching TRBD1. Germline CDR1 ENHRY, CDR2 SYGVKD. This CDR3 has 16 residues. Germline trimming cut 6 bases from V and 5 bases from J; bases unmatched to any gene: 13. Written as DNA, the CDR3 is TGTGCCATCAGACTTAACAGGGGGCTGGGTGAAACTGAAGCTTTCTTT. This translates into CAIRLNRGLGETEAFF.

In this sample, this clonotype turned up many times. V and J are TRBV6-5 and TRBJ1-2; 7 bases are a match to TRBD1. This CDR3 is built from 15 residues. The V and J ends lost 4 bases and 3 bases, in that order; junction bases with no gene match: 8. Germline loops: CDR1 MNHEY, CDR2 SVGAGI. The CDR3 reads CASSSDQGDDYGYTF. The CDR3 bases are TGTGCCAGCAGTTCCGACCAGGGGGATGACTATGGCTACACCTTC.

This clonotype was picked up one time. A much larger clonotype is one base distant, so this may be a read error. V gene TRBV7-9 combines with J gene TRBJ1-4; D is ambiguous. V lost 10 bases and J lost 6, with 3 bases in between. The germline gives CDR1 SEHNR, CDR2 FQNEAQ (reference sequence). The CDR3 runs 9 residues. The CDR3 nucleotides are TGTGCCACCCATGAAAAACTGTTTTTT. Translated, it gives CATHEKLFF.

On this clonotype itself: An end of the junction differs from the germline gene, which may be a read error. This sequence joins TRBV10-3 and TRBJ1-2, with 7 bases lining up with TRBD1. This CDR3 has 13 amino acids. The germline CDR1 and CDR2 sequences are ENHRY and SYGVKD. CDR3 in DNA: TGTGCCAGCAGTGACCGGGGACAGTATGGCTACACCTTC. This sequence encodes CASSDRGQYGYTF.

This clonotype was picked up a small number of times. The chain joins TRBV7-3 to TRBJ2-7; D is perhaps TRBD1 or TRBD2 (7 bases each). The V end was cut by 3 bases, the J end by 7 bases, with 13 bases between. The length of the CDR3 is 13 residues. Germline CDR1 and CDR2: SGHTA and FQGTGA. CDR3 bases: TGTGCCAGCAGCTTTCAGGGGGGGGGGGAGCAGTACTTC. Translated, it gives CASSFQGGGEQYF.

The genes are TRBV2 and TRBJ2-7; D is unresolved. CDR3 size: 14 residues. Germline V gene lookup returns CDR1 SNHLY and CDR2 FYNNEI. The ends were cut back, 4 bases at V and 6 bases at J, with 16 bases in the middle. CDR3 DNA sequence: TGTGCCAGCAGTGCTCCCGCCCGGAACCCCGAGCAGTACTTC. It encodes CASSAPARNPEQYF.

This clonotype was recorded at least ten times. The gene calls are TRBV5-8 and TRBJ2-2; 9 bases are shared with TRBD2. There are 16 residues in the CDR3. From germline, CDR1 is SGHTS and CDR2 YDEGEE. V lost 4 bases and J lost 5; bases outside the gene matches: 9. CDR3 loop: CASSPPGTSRTGELFF. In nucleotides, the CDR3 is TGTGCCAGCAGCCCACCTGGGACTAGCAGGACCGGGGAGCTGTTTTTT.

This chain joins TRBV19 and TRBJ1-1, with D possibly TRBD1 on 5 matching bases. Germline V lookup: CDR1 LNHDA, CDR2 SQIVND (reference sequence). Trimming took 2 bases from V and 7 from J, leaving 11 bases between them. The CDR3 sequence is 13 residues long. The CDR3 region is CASSIQGPNEAFF. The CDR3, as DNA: TGTGCCAGTAGTATACAGGGCCCAAATGAAGCTTTCTTT.

CDR3 region: CASSQEDRDNYGYTF. The CDR3 coding sequence is TGTGCCAGCAGCCAAGAGGACCGCGACAACTATGGCTACACCTTC. The V gene is TRBV7-9, the J gene TRBJ1-2; D is unclear. V gave up 5 bases and J gave up 2 bases, with 15 bases separating them. Per the germline V gene, CDR1 is SEHNR and CDR2 is FQNEAQ (reference sequence). The CDR3 consists of 15 residues. Looking up the rest from reference TRBV7-9 and TRBJ1-2 gives the full variable domain: DTGVSQNPRHKITKRGQNVTFRCDPISEHNRLYWYRQTLGQGPEFLTYFQNEAQLEKSRLLSDRFSAERPKGSFSTLEIQRTEQGDSAMYLCASSQEDRDNYGYTFGSGTRLTVV.

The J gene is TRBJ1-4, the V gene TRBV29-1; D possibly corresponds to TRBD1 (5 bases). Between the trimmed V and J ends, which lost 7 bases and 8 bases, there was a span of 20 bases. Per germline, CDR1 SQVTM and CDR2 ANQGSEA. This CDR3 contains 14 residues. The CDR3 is CSALASSQGEKLFF. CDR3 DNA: TGCAGCGCTCTTGCGTCAAGTCAGGGCGAAAAACTGTTTTTT.

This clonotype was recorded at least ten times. In nucleotides, the CDR3 is TGTGCCAGCAGTTCCAGACTAGCGGGAGATGCCGGGGAGCTGTTTTTT. Translation gives CASSSRLAGDAGELFF. The rearrangement links TRBV11-2 to TRBJ2-2; 12 bases align to TRBD2. This CDR3 spans 16 amino acids. V shed 6 bases and J 6 bases; nucleotides not matched to a gene: 8. CDR1 is SGHAT and CDR2 is FQNNGV in the germline V gene.

CDR3 loop: CASTPTTDTQYF. The CDR3 DNA is TGTGCCAGCACACCAACGACAGATACGCAGTATTTT. The chain recombines TRBV2 with TRBJ2-3; the D is unclear. V lost 7 bases and J lost 3, with 8 bases in between. The CDR3 is 12 residues long. Looked up from germline, CDR1 is SNHLY and CDR2 is FYNNEI.

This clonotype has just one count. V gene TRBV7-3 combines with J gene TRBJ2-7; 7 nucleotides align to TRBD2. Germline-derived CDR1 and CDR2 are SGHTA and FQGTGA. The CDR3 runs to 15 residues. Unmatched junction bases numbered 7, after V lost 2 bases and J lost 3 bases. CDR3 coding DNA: TGTGCCAGCAGCTTAGAAGCGGGATCCTTCTACGAGCAGTACTTC. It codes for CASSLEAGSFYEQYF.

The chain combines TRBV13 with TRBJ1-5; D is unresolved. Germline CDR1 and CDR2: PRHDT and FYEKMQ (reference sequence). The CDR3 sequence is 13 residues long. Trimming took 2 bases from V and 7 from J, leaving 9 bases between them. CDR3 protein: CASSLYSGQPQHF. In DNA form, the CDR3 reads TGTGCCAGCAGCTTATACAGTGGGCAGCCCCAGCATTTT.

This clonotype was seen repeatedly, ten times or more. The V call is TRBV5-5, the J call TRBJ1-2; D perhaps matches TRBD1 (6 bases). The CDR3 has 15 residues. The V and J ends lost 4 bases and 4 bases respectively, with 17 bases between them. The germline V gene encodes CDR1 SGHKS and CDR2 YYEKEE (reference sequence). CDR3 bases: TGTGCCAGCAGCGTACAGGGTAGCGCCTTCTATGGCTACACCTTC. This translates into CASSVQGSAFYGYTF.